Included here is one T cell receptor (beta chain) sequence, with context. This sample was included in a study of blood T cells in healthy people across ages. This CDR3 region has 13 residues. Trimming took off 5 bases at V and 3 bases at J, with 9 bases between the two ends. Through a sample-barcoded 5' primer and a J-beta primer mix, a second PCR was run for roughly 6 to 11 cycles. TCRdb reprocessed the 5' RACE reads via MiXCR and lists one record per CDR3 protein. The table includes 2 million or so distinct CDR3 sequences, just under 50% detected once. This clonotype originated in a woman between 35 and 50 years old in good health. Sequencing was carried out using blood. The rearrangement uses TRBV12-3 or TRBV12-4 and TRBJ2-3; D gene unclear. The CDR3 DNA follows: TGTGCCAGCAGTATAATCGCTACAGATACGCAGTATTTT. Protein sequence: CASSIIATDTQYF.